The next 20 T cell receptor beta chains were all read from a single sample in a study of cytomegalovirus exposure and HLA in healthy donors. This PCR relied on a set of 60 Vbeta primers and 13 Jbeta primers. Clones were read by immunoSEQ multiplex PCR, and TCRdb kept only the in-frame ones, dropping some. The data contain more than 90,000 clones, about 79% of them seen just once; the ten biggest clones take up about 4%. The sample consisted of PBMCs. The receptors come from a man in his fifties in good health and CMV-seronegative.

This chain links TRBV7-8 with TRBJ2-3; a possible D gene is TRBD2 (6 bases). The CDR3 extends over 16 amino acids. V gave up 3 bases and J gave up 1 base, with 14 bases separating them. CDR1 and CDR2 from the germline V gene are SGHVS and FQNEAQ. The CDR3 sequence: CASSLLRERGTDTQYF. CDR3 DNA: TGTGCCAGCAGCTTGTTGAGGGAGCGGGGCACAGATACGCAGTATTTT.

This clone appeared a single time. The chain employs TRBV2 and TRBJ2-1; TRBD2 is a possible D gene (5 bases). Germline loops: CDR1 SNHLY, CDR2 FYNNEI. The V end lost 8 bases, the J end lost 0 bases, and 11 bases lay between the germline ends. The CDR3 spans 14 residues. For the CDR3, the DNA is TGTGCCAGCTGCCGGGCGGGCTCCTACAATGAGCAGTTCTTC. It is translated as CASCRAGSYNEQFF.

This clone was recorded a few times. The chain combines TRBV5-1 with TRBJ2-6; D is unresolved. This CDR3 has 15 residues. Germline lookup yields CDR1 SGHRS and CDR2 YFSETQ. V lost 2 bases, J lost 0 bases, and 6 bases lay in between. The CDR3 DNA is TGCGCCAGCAGCTTTACAGACTCTGGGGCCAACGTCCTGACTTTC. Translation gives CASSFTDSGANVLTF.

This chain joins TRBV23-1 and TRBJ2-7; D gene ambiguous. TRBV23-1 is known as an ORF, though its function is uncertain. The CDR3 is 12 residues long. Trimming pared 4 bases from V and 1 base from J, leaving 5 bases between. CDR3 sequence: CASSPPSYEQYF. The DNA for the CDR3 is TGCGCCAGCAGTCCCCCTTCCTACGAGCAGTACTTC.

The chain's CDR3 is CASSLVGTSNEKLFF. The CDR3 nucleotides read TGCGCCAGCAGCTTGGTTGGCACCTCAAATGAAAAACTGTTTTTT. V is TRBV5-1 and J is TRBJ1-4; D is unresolved. The CDR3 contains 15 residues. Germline lookup yields CDR1 SGHRS and CDR2 YFSETQ. With 0 bases removed from V and 5 bases from J, the gap between germline ends came to 11 bases. The full variable domain, rest sourced from reference TRBV5-1 and TRBJ1-4, is KAGVTQTPRYLIKTRGQQVTLSCSPISGHRSVSWYQQTPGQGLQFLFEYFSETQRNKGNFPGRFSGRQFSNSRSEMNVSTLELGDSALYLCASSLVGTSNEKLFFGSGTQLSVL.

This clone was picked up one time. The chain combines TRBV4-2 with TRBJ2-7; 8 positions match TRBD1. The CDR3 sequence is 15 residues long. The V gene end was trimmed by 3 bases and the J gene end by 4 bases; junction bases not matched to a gene: 8. Per germline, CDR1 LGHNA and CDR2 YNFKEQ. The CDR3 region has the DNA TGTGCCAGCAGCCACGGACAGGGTGTTGATTACGAGCAGTACTTC. Its protein is CASSHGQGVDYEQYF.

The chain has TRBV5-1 and TRBJ2-1; 10 nucleotides match TRBD2. Germline lookup yields CDR1 SGHRS and CDR2 YFSETQ. This CDR3 contains 16 residues. V dropped 0 bases and J dropped 6; count of bases not matched to a gene: 6. CDR3 region: CASSLGLAGALNEQFF. The CDR3 DNA sequence: TGCGCCAGCAGCTTGGGTCTAGCGGGGGCCCTCAATGAGCAGTTCTTC.

The chain employs TRBV30 and TRBJ2-3; 9 positions agree with TRBD2. Germline V gene lookup returns CDR1 GTSNPN and CDR2 SVGIG (reference sequence). Trimming cost V 1 base and J 5 bases; bases outside gene matches: 10. This CDR3 spans 16 amino acids. The CDR3 sequence is CAWSAGLAQSIDTQYF. The CDR3 DNA follows: TGTGCCTGGAGTGCGGGACTAGCCCAATCCATAGATACGCAGTATTTT.

DNA for the CDR3: TGCGCCAGCAGTCGGAACCAGGGCCCTAACGCCGGGGAGCTGTTTTTT. It encodes CASSRNQGPNAGELFF. The genes are TRBV5-1 and TRBJ2-2; weak D call: TRBD1 (5 bases). V lost 5 bases to trimming and J lost 6 bases, with 20 bases between them. Germline values: CDR1 SGHRS, CDR2 YFSETQ. The CDR3 is 16 residues long. The entire variable domain, with the rest obtained from reference TRBV5-1 and TRBJ2-2, is as follows: KAGVTQTPRYLIKTRGQQVTLSCSPISGHRSVSWYQQTPGQGLQFLFEYFSETQRNKGNFPGRFSGRQFSNSRSEMNVSTLELGDSALYLCASSRNQGPNAGELFFGEGSRLTVL.

This rearrangement joins TRBV10-3 to TRBJ1-1, with 8 bases fitting TRBD1. The CDR3 covers 14 residues. CDR1 is ENHRY and CDR2 is SYGVKD in the germline V gene. Trimming removed 7 bases from V and 1 base from J; junction bases left unmatched: 5. CDR3 region: CAITRTGTNTEAFF. In DNA form, the CDR3 reads TGTGCCATCACTCGGACAGGGACGAACACTGAAGCTTTCTTT.

A note on this clone: Mismatch with germline at one junction end may stem from a read error. The rearrangement uses TRBV7-7 and TRBJ2-5; 10 positions match TRBD2. CDR1 and CDR2 from the germline V gene are SSHAT and FNYEAQ (reference sequence). There are 16 residues in the CDR3. CDR3 amino acids: CASSLEASGGPGTQYF. Written as DNA, the CDR3 is TGTGCTAGCAGCTTAGAAGCTAGCGGGGGCCCGGGGACCCAGTACTTC. The complete variable domain, with remaining parts taken from reference TRBV7-7 and TRBJ2-5, reads GAGVSQSPRYKVTKRGQDVTLRCDPISSHATLYWYQQALGQGPEFLTYFNYEAQPDKSGLPSDRFSAERPEGSISTLTIQRTEQRDSAMYRCASSLEASGGPGTQYFGPGTRLLVL.

The rearrangement joins TRBV15 to TRBJ1-2; tentatively, D is TRBD1 (6 bases). CDR1 and CDR2 (germline): LNHNV, YYDKDF (reference sequence). The CDR3 consists of 15 residues. Trimming took 1 base from V and 2 from J, leaving 11 bases between them. CDR3 protein: CATSRGQVLNYGYTF. Written as DNA, the CDR3 is TGTGCCACCAGCAGAGGACAGGTCTTGAACTATGGCTACACCTTC. The whole variable domain, remainder taken from reference TRBV15 and TRBJ1-2, is DAMVIQNPRYQVTQFGKPVTLSCSQTLNHNVMYWYQQKSSQAPKLLFHYYDKDFNNEADTPDNFQSRRPNTSFCFLDIRSPGLGDTAMYLCATSRGQVLNYGYTFGSGTRLTVV.

This clone has just a few counts. CDR3 sequence: CSVEDNYSRTEAFF. In nucleotides, the CDR3 is TGCAGCGTTGAGGACAACTACTCTCGCACTGAAGCTTTCTTT. V usage is TRBV29-1 and J usage is TRBJ1-1; D possibly corresponds to TRBD1 (5 bases). V dropped 3 bases and J dropped 4 bases, with 15 bases sitting between them. The CDR3 is made up of 14 amino acids. The germline CDR1 and CDR2 sequences are SQVTM and ANQGSEA.

This chain links TRBV2 with TRBJ2-1, with 10 bases fitting TRBD2. The CDR3 consists of 15 residues. The J segment lost 8 bases and the V segment lost 3 bases, leaving 7 bases of the junction unmatched. Germline-derived CDR1 and CDR2 are SNHLY and FYNNEI. The CDR3 DNA reads TGTGCCAGCAGTGATTCGCTAGCGGGAGTACATGAGCAGTTCTTC. It codes for CASSDSLAGVHEQFF.

This chain links TRBV10-3 with TRBJ2-5; D gene uncertain. The J call is doubtful: the DNA matches TRBJ2-7 better. This CDR3 contains 15 residues. The germline CDR1 and CDR2 sequences are ENHRY and SYGVKD. The CDR3 loop is CAISESQVTSYEQYF. CDR3 sequence (DNA): TGTGCCATCAGTGAGTCGCAGGTCACTTCCTACGAGCAGTACTTC.

This rearrangement joins TRBV7-2 to TRBJ1-2, with D perhaps TRBD1 (6 bases). Germline V lookup: CDR1 SGHTA, CDR2 FQGNSA. There are 16 residues in the CDR3. Trimming removed 8 bases from V and 4 bases from J, with 23 bases in between. CDR3 sequence (DNA): TGTGCCAGCGCATTGGGTGGGGGGGGCCCGGGCTATGGCTACACCTTC. Encoded protein: CASALGGGGPGYGYTF.

The genes are TRBV27 and TRBJ2-4; 8 nucleotides align to TRBD1. V lost 5 bases, J lost 5 bases, and 8 bases stayed unmatched. Per the germline V gene, CDR1 is MNHEY and CDR2 is SMNVEV (reference sequence). The CDR3 consists of 15 residues. CDR3 bases: TGTGCCAGCAGTCTCAGGGGGCGTAATGAAAACATTCAGTACTTC. Encoded protein: CASSLRGRNENIQYF.

This clone was observed a handful of times. The V gene is TRBV7-2, the J gene TRBJ2-7, with 7 bases matching TRBD2. The CDR3 contains 16 residues. With V trimmed by 6 bases and J by 3 bases, 14 bases remained unmatched. Germline CDR1 reads SGHTA; CDR2 reads FQGNSA. In nucleotides, the CDR3 is TGTGCCAGCAGTTCTCCTCGGACTAGTGGACGCTACGAGCAGTACTTC. This codes for CASSSPRTSGRYEQYF.

The V gene is TRBV5-6, the J gene TRBJ2-7; 9 positions agree with TRBD1. Trimming took 3 bases from V and 5 from J; bases not matched to a gene: 3. Germline CDR1 and CDR2: SGHDT and YYEEEE. The CDR3 has 13 amino acids. CDR3 DNA: TGTGCCAGCAGCTCGGGACAGGGTAACGAGCAGTACTTC. It specifies CASSSGQGNEQYF. Looking up the rest from reference TRBV5-6 and TRBJ2-7 gives the full variable domain: DAGVTQSPTHLIKTRGQQVTLRCSPKSGHDTVSWYQQALGQGPQFIFQYYEEEERQRGNFPDRFSGHQFPNYSSELNVNALLLGDSALYLCASSSGQGNEQYFGPGTRLTVT.

CDR3 protein: CASGTGGFSTDTQHF. For the CDR3, the DNA is TGTGCGAGCGGGACAGGGGGATTTAGCACAGATACGCAGCATTTT. This chain connects TRBV9 to TRBJ2-3, with TRBD1 identical over 11 bases. Judging by the DNA end, TRBJ1-5 fits better; the J call may be wrong. CDR1 and CDR2 (germline): SGDLS, YYNGEE. CDR3 length: 15 residues.